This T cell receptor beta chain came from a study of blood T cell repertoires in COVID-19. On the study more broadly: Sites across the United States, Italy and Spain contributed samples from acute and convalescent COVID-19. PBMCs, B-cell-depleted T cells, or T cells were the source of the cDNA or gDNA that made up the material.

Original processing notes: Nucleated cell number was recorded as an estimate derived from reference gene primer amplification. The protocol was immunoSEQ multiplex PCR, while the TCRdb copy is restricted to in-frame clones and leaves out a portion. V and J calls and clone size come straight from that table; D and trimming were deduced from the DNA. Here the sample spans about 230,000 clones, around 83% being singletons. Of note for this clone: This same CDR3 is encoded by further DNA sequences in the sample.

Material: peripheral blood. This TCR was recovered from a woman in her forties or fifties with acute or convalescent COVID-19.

CDR3 amino acids: CASSQGGGYGYTF. In nucleotides, the CDR3 is TGTGCCAGCAGCCAGGGGGGCGGGTATGGCTACACCTTC. The J gene is TRBJ1-2, the V gene TRBV12-3 or TRBV12-4; 7 bases line up with TRBD1. Losses at the gene ends were 6 bases for V and 5 bases for J; bases not matched to a gene: 6. The CDR3 runs 13 residues.